These 9 T cell receptor beta chains were sequenced from one sample in a study of blood T cell repertoires in COVID-19. Repertoires were generated with immunoSEQ multiplex PCR, while TCRdb's copy carries only in-frame clones and drops some. The table lists roughly 140,000 clones, roughly 86% of them singletons. Sequencing used peripheral blood. Receptors were obtained from a human donor in a cohort sampled during active COVID-19.

The chain is built from TRBV3-1 (or the pseudogene TRBV3-2) and TRBJ1-2; D is ambiguous. The V end was cut by 4 bases, the J end by 8 bases, with 20 bases between. The germline CDR1 and CDR2 sequences are LGHDT and YNNKEL (reference sequence). The CDR3 contains 15 residues. CDR3 DNA sequence: TGTGCCAGCAGCCCCCTGGACGGCTGGCGGGGAGGCTACACCTTC. As protein: CASSPLDGWRGGYTF.

The V gene is TRBV6-5, the J gene TRBJ2-1; 7 positions match TRBD1. The ends lost 0 bases at V and 12 bases at J; junction bases unmatched: 5. The CDR3 is made up of 13 amino acids. The germline V gene has CDR1 MNHEY and CDR2 SVGAGI. DNA of the CDR3: TGTGCCAGCAGTTACTCCATACAGGGGCGGCAGTTCTTC. The encoded protein is CASSYSIQGRQFF.

The V call is TRBV18, the J call TRBJ2-2; TRBD1 is a possible D gene (6 bases). The germline V gene has CDR1 KGHSH and CDR2 LQKENI. Trimming pared 1 base from V and 6 bases from J, leaving 15 bases between. The CDR3 consists of 16 residues. CDR3 DNA sequence: TGTGCCAGCTCACCACGGCAACAGGGTTCCCCCGGGGAGCTGTTTTTT. Its protein product is CASSPRQQGSPGELFF.

A few counts support this clone. The CDR3 loop reads CASSNQGIQETQYF. Here the CDR3 DNA reads TGTGCCAGCAGTAACCAGGGGATCCAAGAGACCCAGTACTTC. The chain combines TRBV3-1 (or the pseudogene TRBV3-2) with TRBJ2-5, with a tentative D call TRBD1 (6 bases). V was shortened by 6 bases and J by 1 base, with 12 bases between the two germline ends. The V gene's germline CDR1 is LGHDT and CDR2 YNNKEL (reference sequence). CDR3 length equals 14 residues.

This rearrangement joins TRBV5-1 to TRBJ2-7, with 8 bases fitting TRBD1. The V segment lost 7 bases and the J segment 3 bases; nucleotides outside the gene matches: 12. Germline values: CDR1 SGHRS, CDR2 YFSETQ. CDR3 size: 15 residues. Here the CDR3 DNA reads TGCGCCAGCGGGGAGGTACAGGGGGGCGACTACGAGCAGTACTTC. It specifies CASGEVQGGDYEQYF.

The J gene is TRBJ1-2, the V gene TRBV7-2, with a tentative D call TRBD1 (6 bases). CDR1 is SGHTA and CDR2 is FQGNSA in the germline V gene. Trimming removed 0 bases at V and 7 bases at J, with 12 bases between. The CDR3 length is 14 residues. The CDR3 DNA is TGTGCCAGCAGCTTAGCGTCAGGGGCAGGTGGCTACACCTTC. This gives the protein CASSLASGAGGYTF.

This chain connects TRBV19 to TRBJ1-1, with a tentative D call TRBD1 (6 bases). V was trimmed by 6 bases and J by 8 bases, leaving 16 bases between them. Germline V gives CDR1 LNHDA, CDR2 SQIVND (reference sequence). This CDR3 has 13 residues. CDR3 DNA: TGTGCCAGTAGCATACGGACAGCAGCAGAAGCTTTCTTT. This sequence encodes CASSIRTAAEAFF.

The chain combines TRBV9 with TRBJ2-7; D remains ambiguous. The CDR3 contains 14 residues. The germline V gene has CDR1 SGDLS and CDR2 YYNGEE. The germline V and J ends were trimmed by 3 bases and 3 bases, with 13 bases remaining between them. The CDR3 bases are TGTGCCAGCAGCGCGCTGGCCGAAAGCTACGAGCAGTACTTC. Its translation: CASSALAESYEQYF.

The CDR3 coding sequence is TGTGCCAGCAGTCTAGCGGGAGGGGCCCGTCTCCAGTTCTTC. Translation: CASSLAGGARLQFF. The chain links TRBV6-2 or TRBV6-3 to TRBJ2-1; 12 bases are shared with TRBD2. CDR3 length equals 14 residues. Germline assignment: CDR1 MNHEY and CDR2 SVGEGT. V was clipped by 5 bases and J by 13 bases; unmatched bases: 9.